What follows is one TCR beta chain and its context. The data are from a study of blood T cell repertoires in COVID-19. Across the whole study: PBMCs, B-cell-depleted T cells, or T cells were the source of the cDNA or gDNA that made up the material.

Germline V lookup: CDR1 KGHSH, CDR2 LQKENI. The CDR3 has 13 residues. Trimming pared 7 bases from V and 0 bases from J, leaving 9 bases between. In the original analysis: Estimation of nucleated cell counts relied on the amplification of reference gene primers. The data were produced by immunoSEQ multiplex PCR, yet TCRdb's version contains in-frame clones alone and is incomplete. That table is the source of V, J and clone size, and D and trimming were worked out from the DNA. The sample includes over 300,000 clones, roughly 88% seen only once; the top ten take about 2%. The sequenced material came from PBMCs or T cells enriched from blood (not recorded which). V is TRBV18 and J is TRBJ2-5; TRBD1 is a possible D gene (6 bases). This TCR came from a man aged 25-45 years who had recovered from COVID-19. CDR3 in DNA: TGTGCCAGCTTCACAGGGAACCAAGAGACCCAGTACTTC. It encodes CASFTGNQETQYF. The whole variable domain, remainder taken from reference TRBV18 and TRBJ2-5, is NAGVMQNPRHLVRRRGQEARLRCSPMKGHSHVYWYRQLPEEGLKFMVYLQKENIIDESGMPKERFSAEFPKEGPSILRIQQVVRGDSAAYFCASFTGNQETQYFGPGTRLLVL.